This T cell receptor beta chain originates from a study of human T cells and chemical hapten exposure. Study context: Sensitization was performed using 2% DPC on an approximately 2 cm by approximately 2 cm upper inner arm skin site. TCR yields per sample varied, mainly owing to small pooled library volume differences.

Source study methods: Per sample, the median was approximately 96,000 TCRs, with values from around 25,000 to 690,000. TCRdb itself ran the RACE reads through MiXCR, one entry per CDR3 protein. What appears here as the V and J calls and clone size reflects TCRdb's work, not the paper's. The sample carries around 50,000 distinct CDR3 sequences, around 9% recorded once. The length of the CDR3 is 18 residues. V was shortened by 0 bases and J by 3 bases, with 20 bases between the two germline ends. Germline-derived CDR1 and CDR2 are SGDLS and YYNGEE. This clonotype occurred a few times. The time point denotes: patch test 1, 2 weeks after DPC sensitization. Treatment here: therapeutic diphenylcyclopropenone sensitization with weekly scalp DPC.

The clonotype originates from a woman aged 50 to 65 with alopecia areata. Some clones in this sample may be carry-over from other donors' samples. This rearrangement joins TRBV9 to TRBJ2-3; D is possibly TRBD2 (5 bases). The input for sequencing was whole blood, taken in connection with sensitization to the hapten diphenylcyclopropenone (DPC). In DNA form, the CDR3 reads TGTGCCAGCAGCGTAGCTACTTCGTCCAGCGGTTCGACAGATACGCAGTATTTT. This translates into CASSVATSSSGSTDTQYF.